Below are 30 T cell receptor beta chains sequenced from a single sample in a study of T cell clonotyping in hematopoietic cell transplantation. Assay used: immunoSEQ multiplex PCR; TCRdb lists only in-frame clones, some missing. The sample shows about 6,000 clones, about 78% of them seen only once. The sequenced sample was peripheral blood mononuclear cells, obtained 180 days after allogeneic stem cell transplant. Receptors were obtained from a male patient aged 70 to 80 who had an allogeneic stem cell transplant from an unrelated donor, so T cells may come from the graft donor. Some clones in this sample may be carry-over from other donors' samples.

This clone was picked up one time. The chain employs TRBV6-5 and TRBJ1-4; 11 bases are a match to TRBD1. Germline V lookup: CDR1 MNHEY, CDR2 SVGAGI. The CDR3 consists of 16 residues. After removal of 0 bases from V and 8 bases from J, the junction contained 5 bases not matched to a gene. In DNA form, the CDR3 reads TGTGCCAGCAGTTACTCGAGGGACAGGGGGAGGGAAAAACTGTTTTTT. Amino acids: CASSYSRDRGREKLFF.

This clone was recorded once. V gene TRBV6-5 combines with J gene TRBJ2-7; D gene uncertain. The ends were cut back, 2 bases at V and 3 bases at J, with 11 bases in the middle. This CDR3 has 14 residues. The germline gives CDR1 MNHEY, CDR2 SVGAGI. The CDR3 coding sequence is TGTGCCAGCAGTTACCGGCAGATATACTACGAGCAGTACTTC. Its protein is CASSYRQIYYEQYF.

This sequence joins TRBV7-2 and TRBJ1-3, with D tentatively TRBD1 (6 bases). CDR1 and CDR2 (germline): SGHTA, FQGNSA. The V and J ends lost 4 bases and 7 bases respectively, with 14 bases between them. CDR3 size: 14 residues. CDR3 protein: CASSYLGGANTIYF. For the CDR3, the DNA is TGTGCCAGCAGCTACTTAGGGGGGGCCAACACCATATATTTT.

The gene calls are TRBV14 and TRBJ2-2, with a weak D call TRBD2 (5 bases). From germline, CDR1 is SGHDN and CDR2 FVKESK. V lost 1 base and J 5 bases, leaving 14 bases between the germline ends. CDR3 size: 16 residues. CDR3 sequence (DNA): TGTGCCAGCAGCCAAGGACGCTCAGCGGCGACCGGGGAGCTGTTTTTT. Translated: CASSQGRSAATGELFF. Full variable domain (outside the CDR3, taken from reference TRBV14 and TRBJ2-2): EAGVTQFPSHSVIEKGQTVTLRCDPISGHDNLYWYRRVMGKEIKFLLHFVKESKQDESGMPNNRFLAERTGGTYSTLKVQPAELEDSGVYFCASSQGRSAATGELFFGEGSRLTVL.

The genes are TRBV5-6 and TRBJ1-5, with a weak D call TRBD1 (6 bases). Germline CDR1 SGHDT, CDR2 YYEEEE. V gave up 2 bases and J gave up 2 bases, with 8 bases separating them. This CDR3 has 14 residues. DNA for the CDR3: TGTGCCAGCAGCTTTCAGGGGCGCAATCAGCCCCAGCATTTT. It yields the protein CASSFQGRNQPQHF.

The chain has TRBV4-1 and TRBJ1-5; 7 bases are a match to TRBD1. The J segment lost 5 bases and the V segment lost 4 bases, leaving 2 bases of the junction unmatched. Germline CDR1 and CDR2: MGHRA and YSYEKL. The CDR3 runs 13 residues. As DNA, the CDR3 is TGCGCCAGCAGCCCAGGGGGGGATCAGCCCCAGCATTTT. Translating it yields CASSPGGDQPQHF.

The chain employs TRBV27 and TRBJ2-2, with 7 bases that match TRBD2. The V gene's germline CDR1 is MNHEY and CDR2 SMNVEV (reference sequence). Trimming at V came to 3 bases and at J to 5 bases, leaving 6 bases not matched to a gene. The CDR3 has 15 amino acids. The CDR3 region is CASSFRLAETGELFF. The CDR3 region has the DNA TGTGCCAGCAGTTTTCGGCTAGCGGAGACCGGGGAGCTGTTTTTT.

This rearrangement joins TRBV2 to TRBJ2-5; 9 bases fit TRBD1. The CDR3 spans 17 residues. CDR1 and CDR2 (germline): SNHLY, FYNNEI. Trimming at V came to 5 bases and at J to 4 bases, leaving 14 bases not matched to a gene. The CDR3 sequence: CASSIPSDRGGGETQYF. The CDR3 region has the DNA TGTGCCAGCAGTATACCGTCGGACAGGGGCGGTGGAGAGACCCAGTACTTC. Combining the CDR3 with reference TRBV2 and TRBJ2-5 gives the whole variable domain EPEVTQTPSHQVTQMGQEVILRCVPISNHLYFYWYRQILGQKVEFLVSFYNNEISEKSEIFDDQFSVERPDGSNFTLKIRSTKLEDSAMYFCASSIPSDRGGGETQYFGPGTRLLVL.

V usage is TRBV2 and J usage is TRBJ1-1, with TRBD1 matching over 9 bases. After removal of 7 bases from V and 10 bases from J, the junction contained 13 bases not matched to a gene. Germline loops: CDR1 SNHLY, CDR2 FYNNEI. This CDR3 region has 14 residues. In nucleotides, the CDR3 is TGTGCCAGCACCGAACAGGGGACAGGGAAGCGAGCTTTCTTT. Its translation is CASTEQGTGKRAFF.

The J gene is TRBJ2-1, the V gene TRBV9; D ambiguous. V was cut by 4 bases and J by 6 bases, with 17 bases left in between. The CDR3 has 15 amino acids. Germline values: CDR1 SGDLS, CDR2 YYNGEE. This CDR3 is CASSPQNNVGNEQFF. The CDR3 nucleotides are TGTGCCAGCAGCCCCCAGAACAATGTCGGCAATGAGCAGTTCTTC. The whole variable domain, filled in from reference TRBV9 and TRBJ2-1, reads DSGVTQTPKHLITATGQRVTLRCSPRSGDLSVYWYQQSLDQGLQFLIQYYNGEERAKGNILERFSAQQFPDLHSELNLSSLELGDSALYFCASSPQNNVGNEQFFGPGTRLTVL.

The chain joins TRBV28 to TRBJ2-7; D remains ambiguous. The V gene lost 1 base and the J gene lost 0 bases, with 7 bases spanning the gap. CDR3 length: 14 amino acids. CDR1 MDHEN and CDR2 SYDVKM come from the germline V gene. The CDR3 loop reads CASSLYGDSYEQYF. The CDR3 DNA sequence: TGTGCCAGCAGTTTATATGGGGACTCCTACGAGCAGTACTTC.

The rearrangement links TRBV19 to TRBJ2-2; D is unresolved. V shed 4 bases and J shed 6 bases, with 3 bases lying between them. The CDR3 runs 11 residues. CDR1 LNHDA and CDR2 SQIVND come from the germline V gene (reference sequence). The CDR3 nucleotides are TGTGCCAGTAGTAGTTCCGGGGAGCTGTTTTTT. It codes for CASSSSGELFF. Using reference TRBV19 and TRBJ2-2 for the parts outside the CDR3, the full variable domain is DGGITQSPKYLFRKEGQNVTLSCEQNLNHDAMYWYRQDPGQGLRLIYYSQIVNDFQKGDIAEGYSVSREKKESFPLTVTSAQKNPTAFYLCASSSSGELFFGEGSRLTVL.

This chain uses TRBV10-1 with TRBJ2-7, with a weak D call TRBD1 (6 bases). V was pared by 6 bases and J by 2 bases, with 17 bases between. CDR3 length: 15 amino acids. Germline CDR1 is WNHNN and CDR2 is SYGVQD (reference sequence). CDR3 bases: TGCGCCAGCAGCGACGACAGGAAAGATGCCTACGAGCAGTACTTC. Translating it yields CASSDDRKDAYEQYF.

By its share, this clone is large (0.1 to 1%). CDR3 DNA: TGCAGCGCTTGGGGGACTGAAGCTTTCTTT. Residues: CSAWGTEAFF. The rearrangement uses TRBV29-1 and TRBJ1-1; D possibly corresponds to TRBD1 (5 bases). The CDR3 consists of 10 residues. In germline, CDR1 is SQVTM, CDR2 ANQGSEA. V lost 7 bases and J lost 5, with 8 bases in between.

The rearrangement joins TRBV29-1 to TRBJ2-7; 7 nucleotides line up with TRBD1. CDR3 size: 13 residues. V shed 5 bases, J shed 5 bases, and the junction held 9 bases outside the gene matches. Germline V gene sequence: CDR1 SQVTM, CDR2 ANQGSEA. This CDR3 reads CSVTGAPSHEQYF. The CDR3 DNA reads TGCAGCGTTACAGGGGCCCCATCCCACGAGCAGTACTTC.

The chain couples TRBV29-1 to TRBJ2-4; D not certain. CDR3 length equals 14 residues. Germline loops: CDR1 SQVTM, CDR2 ANQGSEA. The germline V and J ends were trimmed by 4 bases and 1 base, with 11 bases remaining between them. CDR3 in DNA: TGCAGCGTTGCCCCCCAAGGGGCCAAAAACATTCAGTACTTC. It specifies CSVAPQGAKNIQYF.

The chain employs TRBV30 and TRBJ2-7, with TRBD2 matching over 7 bases. After removal of 2 bases from V and 6 bases from J, the junction contained 1 base not matched to a gene. The CDR3 loop spans 11 amino acids. Germline CDR1 and CDR2: GTSNPN and SVGIG (reference sequence). CDR3 nucleotide sequence: TGTGCCTGGAGTCGGGGGGTCGAGCAGTACTTC. It is translated as CAWSRGVEQYF.

This rearrangement joins TRBV5-6 to TRBJ1-2; D not resolved. Trimming removed 4 bases from V and 2 bases from J, with 9 bases in between. The CDR3 covers 13 residues. Germline V gives CDR1 SGHDT, CDR2 YYEEEE. CDR3 residues: CASSQQGNYGYTF. CDR3 in DNA: TGTGCCAGCAGCCAGCAAGGAAACTATGGCTACACCTTC.

The V call is TRBV7-2, the J call TRBJ1-3; weak D call: TRBD1 (6 bases). V lost 3 bases and J 0 bases, leaving 12 bases between the germline ends. The CDR3 length is 16 residues. CDR1 is SGHTA and CDR2 is FQGNSA in the germline V gene. Written as DNA, the CDR3 is TGTGCCAGCAGCTTGGACAGAAGTTTCTCTGGAAACACCATATATTTT. This translates into CASSLDRSFSGNTIYF.

V gene TRBV5-8 combines with J gene TRBJ2-4, with D possibly TRBD1 on 6 matching bases. Deletions cut 1 base from V and 0 bases from J, with 14 bases between. The CDR3 has 17 amino acids. Germline V CDR1 and CDR2: SGHTS, YDEGEE. The CDR3 loop reads CASSLSPGHLAKNIQYF. The CDR3, as DNA: TGTGCCAGCAGCTTGTCCCCGGGACACCTAGCCAAAAACATTCAGTACTTC.

This clone was detected only once. The V call is TRBV28, the J call TRBJ2-6; possibly TRBD1 for D (6 bases). Germline V CDR1 and CDR2: MDHEN, SYDVKM. Trimming took 5 bases from V and 4 from J, leaving 12 bases between them. The CDR3 consists of 15 residues. Here the CDR3 DNA reads TGTGCCAGCAGTCAAACAGGGAGCGGGGCCAACGTCCTGACTTTC. Translated: CASSQTGSGANVLTF.

The CDR3 coding sequence is TGTGCCAGCAGTCAGGACAGACTCACCGGGGAGCTGTTTTTT. This translates into CASSQDRLTGELFF. The chain employs TRBV11-3 and TRBJ2-2; D perhaps matches TRBD1 (6 bases). CDR3 length: 14 residues. Trimming left V 6 bases short and J 4 bases short, with 12 bases between. Germline V gene data show CDR1 as SGHNT and CDR2 as YENEEA.

This clone was found once. This chain uses TRBV4-3 with TRBJ2-4, with 12 bases aligning to TRBD2. CDR3 size: 21 residues. J gave up 3 bases and V 2 bases, and 17 bases lay outside the gene matches. The germline CDR1 and CDR2 sequences are LGHNA and YSLEER. CDR3 region: CASSQKWASGRADIGKNIQYF. CDR3 nucleotide sequence: TGCGCCAGCAGCCAAAAGTGGGCTAGCGGGAGGGCCGATATCGGCAAAAACATTCAGTACTTC.

This clone was counted a few times. One end of the junction is discordant with germline, which a read error may explain. The chain links TRBV30 to TRBJ1-3; TRBD1 agrees at 10 bases. The CDR3 spans 17 residues. Germline V lookup: CDR1 GTSNPN, CDR2 SVGIG (reference sequence). The CDR3, as DNA: TGTGCCAGGAGAGGGGACAGGGGAATCCCCCCTGGAAACACCATATATTTT. Protein product: CARRGDRGIPPGNTIYF.

This clone was counted a few times. The V call is TRBV7-9, the J call TRBJ2-7, with unresolved D. Trimming took 5 bases from V and 6 from J, leaving 8 bases between them. Germline values: CDR1 SEHNR, CDR2 FQNEAQ (reference sequence). CDR3 length: 11 residues. CDR3 in DNA: TGTGCCAGCAGCCCCAACTCCGAGCAGTACTTC. As protein: CASSPNSEQYF. Filled out from reference TRBV7-9 and TRBJ2-7, the complete variable domain reads DTGVSQNPRHKITKRGQNVTFRCDPISEHNRLYWYRQTLGQGPEFLTYFQNEAQLEKSRLLSDRFSAERPKGSFSTLEIQRTEQGDSAMYLCASSPNSEQYFGPGTRLTVT.

The rearrangement uses TRBV11-2 and TRBJ2-1; 7 nucleotides align to TRBD2. This CDR3 spans 15 amino acids. CDR1 and CDR2 (germline): SGHAT, FQNNGV. Trimming cost V 1 base and J 4 bases; bases outside gene matches: 4. The CDR3: CASSLAAGDYNEQFF. CDR3 nucleotide sequence: TGTGCCAGCAGCTTAGCTGCGGGGGATTACAATGAGCAGTTCTTC.

The chain joins TRBV7-2 to TRBJ1-5; 10 positions agree with TRBD1. From germline, CDR1 is SGHTA and CDR2 FQGNSA. V was clipped by 5 bases and J by 7 bases; unmatched bases: 8. The CDR3 spans 15 residues. CDR3 amino acids: CASSLRQGAQQPQHF. DNA of the CDR3: TGTGCCAGCAGCCTGAGACAGGGGGCTCAACAGCCCCAGCATTTT.

The chain carries TRBV28 and TRBJ2-7, with TRBD1 as a possible D gene (6 bases). The V gene's germline CDR1 is MDHEN and CDR2 SYDVKM. The germline V and J ends were trimmed by 6 bases and 3 bases, with 24 bases remaining between them. This CDR3 is 17 amino acids long. CDR3 protein: CASREYRRAGDRYEQYF. CDR3 sequence (DNA): TGTGCCAGCAGGGAATACCGGCGAGCAGGGGATCGCTACGAGCAGTACTTC.

The V gene is TRBV7-6, the J gene TRBJ2-1, with unresolved D. The germline V gene encodes CDR1 SGHVS and CDR2 FNYEAQ. This CDR3 comprises 13 residues. V was cut by 8 bases and J by 4 bases, with 12 bases left in between. The chain's CDR3 is CASARNSYNEQFF. DNA of the CDR3: TGTGCCAGCGCGAGAAATTCATACAATGAGCAGTTCTTC.

The CDR3, as DNA: TGTGCCAGCAGCTTTCGCCGGAGCCTAAGTTACTATGGCTACACCTTC. It encodes CASSFRRSLSYYGYTF. The chain links TRBV5-4 to TRBJ1-2; D is uncertain. CDR1 and CDR2 (germline): SGHNT, YYREEE (reference sequence). Deletions cut 2 bases from V and 3 bases from J, with 17 bases between. CDR3 length: 16 residues.